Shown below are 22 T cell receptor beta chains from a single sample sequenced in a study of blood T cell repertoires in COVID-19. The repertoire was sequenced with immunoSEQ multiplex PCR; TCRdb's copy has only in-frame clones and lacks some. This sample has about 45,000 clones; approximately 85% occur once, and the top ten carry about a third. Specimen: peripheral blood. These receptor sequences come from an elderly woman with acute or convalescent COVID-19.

The CDR3 DNA reads as TGTGCCAGCAGCTTAACGGATGTGGGGCGGTGGGGCTCTGGAAACACCATATATTTT. It translates to CASSLTDVGRWGSGNTIYF. The chain is built from TRBV7-9 and TRBJ1-3; D is perhaps TRBD1 (5 bases). V was clipped by 2 bases and J by 0 bases, with 20 bases between them. The V gene's germline CDR1 is SEHNR and CDR2 FQNEAQ (reference sequence). The length of the CDR3 is 19 residues.

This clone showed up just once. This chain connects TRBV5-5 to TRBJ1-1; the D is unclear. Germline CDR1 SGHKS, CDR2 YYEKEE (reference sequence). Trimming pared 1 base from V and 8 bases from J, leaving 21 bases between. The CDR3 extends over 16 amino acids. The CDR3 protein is CASSLSSGMTIAEAFF. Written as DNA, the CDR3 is TGTGCCAGCAGCTTGTCCTCCGGGATGACTATTGCCGAAGCTTTCTTT.

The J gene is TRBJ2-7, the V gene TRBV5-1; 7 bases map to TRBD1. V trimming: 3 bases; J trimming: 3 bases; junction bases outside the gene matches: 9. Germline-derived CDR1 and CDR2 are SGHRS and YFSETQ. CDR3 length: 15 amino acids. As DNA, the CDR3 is TGCGCCAGCAGCTATACGCAGGGGGTTAACTACGAGCAGTACTTC. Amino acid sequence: CASSYTQGVNYEQYF. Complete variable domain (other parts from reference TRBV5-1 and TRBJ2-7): KAGVTQTPRYLIKTRGQQVTLSCSPISGHRSVSWYQQTPGQGLQFLFEYFSETQRNKGNFPGRFSGRQFSNSRSEMNVSTLELGDSALYLCASSYTQGVNYEQYFGPGTRLTVT.

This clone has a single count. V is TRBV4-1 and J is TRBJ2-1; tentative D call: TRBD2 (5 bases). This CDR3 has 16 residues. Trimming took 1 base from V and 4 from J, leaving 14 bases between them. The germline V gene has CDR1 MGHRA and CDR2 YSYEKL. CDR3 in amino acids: CASSQVRVVVYNEQFF. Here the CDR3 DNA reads TGCGCCAGCAGCCAAGTGCGGGTGGTCGTTTACAATGAGCAGTTCTTC.

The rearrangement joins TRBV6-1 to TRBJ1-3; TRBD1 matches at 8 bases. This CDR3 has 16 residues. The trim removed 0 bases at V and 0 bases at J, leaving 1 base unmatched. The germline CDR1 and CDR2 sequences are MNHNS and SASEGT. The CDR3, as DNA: TGTGCCAGCAGTGAAGCGGACAGGGTCTCTGGAAACACCATATATTTT. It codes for CASSEADRVSGNTIYF.

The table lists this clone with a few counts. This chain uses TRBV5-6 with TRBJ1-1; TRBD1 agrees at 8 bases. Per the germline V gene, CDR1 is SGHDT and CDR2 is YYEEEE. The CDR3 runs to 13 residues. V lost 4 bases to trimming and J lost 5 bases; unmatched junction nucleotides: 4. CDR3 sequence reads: CASSRTGTTEAFF. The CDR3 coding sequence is TGTGCCAGCAGCAGGACAGGGACAACTGAAGCTTTCTTT.

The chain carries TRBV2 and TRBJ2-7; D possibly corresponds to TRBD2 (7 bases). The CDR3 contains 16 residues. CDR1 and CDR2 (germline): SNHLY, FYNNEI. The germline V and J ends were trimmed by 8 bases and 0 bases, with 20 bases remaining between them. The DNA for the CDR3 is TGTGCCAGCTGGGGGGGGCACCGGGTGGGCTCCTACGAGCAGTACTTC. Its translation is CASWGGHRVGSYEQYF.

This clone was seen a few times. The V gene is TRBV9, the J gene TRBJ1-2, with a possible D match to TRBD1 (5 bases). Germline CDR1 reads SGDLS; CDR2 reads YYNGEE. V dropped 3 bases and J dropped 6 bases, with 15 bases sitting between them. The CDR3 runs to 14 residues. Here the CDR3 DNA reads TGTGCCAGCAGCGCAGATCAGGGTACCCATGGCTACACCTTC. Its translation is CASSADQGTHGYTF.

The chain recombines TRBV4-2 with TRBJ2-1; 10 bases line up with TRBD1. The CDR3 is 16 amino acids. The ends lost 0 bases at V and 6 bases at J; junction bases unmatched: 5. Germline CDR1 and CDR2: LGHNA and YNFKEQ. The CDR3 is CASSQEPGQGFNEQFF. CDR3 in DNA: TGTGCCAGCAGCCAAGAACCGGGACAGGGGTTCAATGAGCAGTTCTTC.

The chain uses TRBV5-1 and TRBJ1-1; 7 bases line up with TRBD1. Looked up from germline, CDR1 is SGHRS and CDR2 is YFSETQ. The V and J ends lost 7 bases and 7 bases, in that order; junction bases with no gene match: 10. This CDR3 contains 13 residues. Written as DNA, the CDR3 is TGCGCCAGCTCACCACGACAGGGTATTGAAGCTTTCTTT. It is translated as CASSPRQGIEAFF.

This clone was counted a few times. CDR3 sequence: CASSPGDRSYEQYF. The CDR3 nucleotides are TGTGCCAGCAGCCCCGGGGACAGAAGCTACGAGCAGTACTTC. This sequence joins TRBV7-9 and TRBJ2-7, with 7 bases lining up with TRBD1. The CDR3 runs to 14 residues. Germline CDR1 reads SEHNR; CDR2 reads FQNEAQ (reference sequence). Germline trimming cut 5 bases from V and 3 bases from J; bases unmatched to any gene: 7.

The CDR3 here is CASSQRPGHVNSPLHF. For the CDR3, the DNA is TGTGCCAGCAGCCAAAGACCGGGACACGTTAATTCACCCCTCCACTTT. The chain combines TRBV7-2 with TRBJ1-6, with D perhaps matching TRBD1 (6 bases). V was cut by 5 bases and J by 6 bases, with 17 bases left in between. The CDR3 consists of 16 residues. Per germline, CDR1 SGHTA and CDR2 FQGNSA.

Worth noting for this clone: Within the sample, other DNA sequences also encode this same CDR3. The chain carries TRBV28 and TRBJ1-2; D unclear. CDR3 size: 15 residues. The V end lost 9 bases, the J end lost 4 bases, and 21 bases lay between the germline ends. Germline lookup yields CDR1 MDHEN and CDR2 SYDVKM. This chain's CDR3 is CASATGSGNSYGYTF. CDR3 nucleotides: TGTGCCAGTGCCACGGGGTCGGGAAATAGCTATGGCTACACCTTC.

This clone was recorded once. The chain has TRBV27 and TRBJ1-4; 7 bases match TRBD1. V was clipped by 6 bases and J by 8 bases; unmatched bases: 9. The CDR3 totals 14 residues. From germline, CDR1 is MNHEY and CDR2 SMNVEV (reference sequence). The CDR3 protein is CASRNSGQVEKLFF. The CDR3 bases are TGTGCCAGCAGGAACTCCGGACAGGTCGAAAAACTGTTTTTT.

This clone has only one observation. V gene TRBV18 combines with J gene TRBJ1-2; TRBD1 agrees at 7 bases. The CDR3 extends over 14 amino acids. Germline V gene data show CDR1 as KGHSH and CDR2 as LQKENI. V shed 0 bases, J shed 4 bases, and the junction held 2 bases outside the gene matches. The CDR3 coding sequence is TGTGCCAGCTCACCACCGCGGGACAGCTATGGCTACACCTTC. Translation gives CASSPPRDSYGYTF.

CDR3 sequence: CASSAGGGLNYGYTF. CDR3 nucleotides: TGTGCCAGTAGTGCCGGGGGGGGGCTGAACTATGGCTACACCTTC. The rearrangement links TRBV19 to TRBJ1-2; D is possibly TRBD1 (6 bases). V was trimmed by 5 bases and J by 2 bases, leaving 15 bases between them. The germline V gene has CDR1 LNHDA and CDR2 SQIVND (reference sequence). The CDR3 extends over 15 amino acids.

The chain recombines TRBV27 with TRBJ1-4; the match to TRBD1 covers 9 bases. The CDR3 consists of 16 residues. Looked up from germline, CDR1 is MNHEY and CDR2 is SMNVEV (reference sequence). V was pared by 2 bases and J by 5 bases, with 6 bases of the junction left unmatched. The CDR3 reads CASSLHPGQGNEKLFF. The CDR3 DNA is TGTGCCAGCAGTTTACACCCGGGACAGGGAAATGAAAAACTGTTTTTT.

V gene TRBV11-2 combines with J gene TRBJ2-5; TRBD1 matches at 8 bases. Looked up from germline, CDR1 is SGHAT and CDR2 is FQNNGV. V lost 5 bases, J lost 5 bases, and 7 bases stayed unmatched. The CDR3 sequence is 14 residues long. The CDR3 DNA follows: TGTGCCAGCAGCGAGAGGACAGGGCGTGAGACCCAGTACTTC. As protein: CASSERTGRETQYF.

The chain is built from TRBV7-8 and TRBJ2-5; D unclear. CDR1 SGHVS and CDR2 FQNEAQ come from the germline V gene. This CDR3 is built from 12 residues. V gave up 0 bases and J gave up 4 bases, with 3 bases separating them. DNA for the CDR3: TGTGCCAGCAGCTTAGCCGTAGAGACCCAGTACTTC. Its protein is CASSLAVETQYF.

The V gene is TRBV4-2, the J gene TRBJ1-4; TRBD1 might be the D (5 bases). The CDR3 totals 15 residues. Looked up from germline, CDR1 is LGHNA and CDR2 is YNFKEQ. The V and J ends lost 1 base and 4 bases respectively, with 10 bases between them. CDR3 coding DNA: TGTGCCAGCAGCCAAGGTGGCCAGGGTAATGAAAAACTGTTTTTT. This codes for CASSQGGQGNEKLFF.

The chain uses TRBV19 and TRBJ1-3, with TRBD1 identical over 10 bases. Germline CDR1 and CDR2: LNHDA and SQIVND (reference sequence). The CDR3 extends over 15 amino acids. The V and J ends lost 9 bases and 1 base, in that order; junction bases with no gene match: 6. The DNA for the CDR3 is TGTGCCAGCTTCGGGACAGGGGCGTCTGGAAACACCATATATTTT. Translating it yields CASFGTGASGNTIYF.

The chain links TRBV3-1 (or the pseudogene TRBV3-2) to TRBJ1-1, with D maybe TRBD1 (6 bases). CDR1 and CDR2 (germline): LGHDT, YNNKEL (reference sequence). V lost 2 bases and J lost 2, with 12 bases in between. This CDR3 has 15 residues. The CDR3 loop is CASSQQGITNTEAFF. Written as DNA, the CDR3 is TGTGCCAGCAGCCAACAGGGGATCACAAACACTGAAGCTTTCTTT.